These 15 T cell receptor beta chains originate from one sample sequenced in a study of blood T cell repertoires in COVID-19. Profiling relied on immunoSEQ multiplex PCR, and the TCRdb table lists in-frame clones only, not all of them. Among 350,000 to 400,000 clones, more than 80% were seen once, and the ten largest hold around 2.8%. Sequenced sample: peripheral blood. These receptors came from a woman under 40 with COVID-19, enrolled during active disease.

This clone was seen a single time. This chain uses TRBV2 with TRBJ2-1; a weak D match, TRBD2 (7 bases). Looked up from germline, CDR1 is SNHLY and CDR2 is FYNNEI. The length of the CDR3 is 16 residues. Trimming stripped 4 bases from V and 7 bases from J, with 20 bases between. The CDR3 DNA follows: TGTGCCAGCAGTGCCCGGGGGGCCCGGTCGGGGAATGAGCAGTTCTTC. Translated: CASSARGARSGNEQFF.

The chain's CDR3 is CASTPPNRGGQPQHF. DNA for the CDR3: TGTGCCAGCACACCCCCTAACAGGGGCGGACAGCCCCAGCATTTT. The J gene is TRBJ1-5, the V gene TRBV19; TRBD1 matches at 7 bases. This CDR3 has 15 amino acids. Germline V gives CDR1 LNHDA, CDR2 SQIVND (reference sequence). V trimming: 9 bases; J trimming: 7 bases; junction bases outside the gene matches: 15.

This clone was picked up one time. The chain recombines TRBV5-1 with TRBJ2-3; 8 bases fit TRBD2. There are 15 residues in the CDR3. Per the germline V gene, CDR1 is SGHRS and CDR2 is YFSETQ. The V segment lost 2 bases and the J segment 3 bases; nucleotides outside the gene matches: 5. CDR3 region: CASSFGRGITDTQYF. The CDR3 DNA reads TGCGCCAGCAGCTTCGGGAGGGGAATAACAGATACGCAGTATTTT.

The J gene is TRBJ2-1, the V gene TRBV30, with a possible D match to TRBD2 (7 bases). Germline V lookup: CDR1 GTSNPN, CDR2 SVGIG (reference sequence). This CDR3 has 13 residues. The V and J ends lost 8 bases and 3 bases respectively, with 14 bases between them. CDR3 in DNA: TGTGCCGGAGGGGGGGGCTTCTACAATGAGCAGTTCTTC. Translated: CAGGGGFYNEQFF.

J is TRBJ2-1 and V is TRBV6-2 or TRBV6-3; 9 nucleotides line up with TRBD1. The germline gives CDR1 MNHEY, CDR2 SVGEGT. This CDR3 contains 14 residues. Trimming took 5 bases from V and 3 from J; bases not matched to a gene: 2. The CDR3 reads CASSRTGVYNEQFF. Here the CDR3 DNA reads TGTGCCAGCAGTAGGACAGGGGTCTACAATGAGCAGTTCTTC.

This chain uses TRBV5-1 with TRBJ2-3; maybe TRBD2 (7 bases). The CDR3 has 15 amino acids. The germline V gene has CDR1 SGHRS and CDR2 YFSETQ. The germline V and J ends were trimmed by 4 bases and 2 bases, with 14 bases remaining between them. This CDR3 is CASSPGRGNTDTQYF. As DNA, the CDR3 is TGCGCCAGCAGCCCGGGGAGGGGGAACACAGATACGCAGTATTTT.

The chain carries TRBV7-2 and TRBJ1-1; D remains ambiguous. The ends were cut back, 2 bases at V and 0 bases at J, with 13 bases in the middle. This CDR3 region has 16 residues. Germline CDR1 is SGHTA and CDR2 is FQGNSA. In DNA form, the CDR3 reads TGTGCCAGCAGCTTAATGAACACCCGATTGAACACTGAAGCTTTCTTT. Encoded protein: CASSLMNTRLNTEAFF.

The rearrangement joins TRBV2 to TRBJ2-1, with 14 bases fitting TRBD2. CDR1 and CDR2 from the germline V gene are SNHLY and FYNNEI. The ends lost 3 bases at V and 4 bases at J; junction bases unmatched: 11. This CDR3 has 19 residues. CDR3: CASSDNGLAGGPKYNEQFF. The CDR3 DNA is TGTGCCAGCAGTGACAACGGACTAGCGGGGGGCCCTAAGTACAATGAGCAGTTCTTC.

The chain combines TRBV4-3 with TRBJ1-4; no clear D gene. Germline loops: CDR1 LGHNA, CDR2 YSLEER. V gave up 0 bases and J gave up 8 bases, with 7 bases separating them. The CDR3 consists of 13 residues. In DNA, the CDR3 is TGCGCCAGCAGCCAAGACAGGAAGGAAAAACTGTTTTTT. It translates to CASSQDRKEKLFF.

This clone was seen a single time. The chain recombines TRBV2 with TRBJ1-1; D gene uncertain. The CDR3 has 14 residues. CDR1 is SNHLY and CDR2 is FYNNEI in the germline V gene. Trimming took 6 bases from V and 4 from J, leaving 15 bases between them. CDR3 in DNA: TGTGCCAGCAGCCCGTGGCGGGGTAGCACTGAAGCTTTCTTT. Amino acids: CASSPWRGSTEAFF.

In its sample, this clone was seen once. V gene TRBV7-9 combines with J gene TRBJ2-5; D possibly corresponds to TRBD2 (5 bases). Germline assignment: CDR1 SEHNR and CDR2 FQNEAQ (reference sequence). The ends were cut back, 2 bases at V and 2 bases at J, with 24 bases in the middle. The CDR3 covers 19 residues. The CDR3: CASSLTGWGRTREQETQYF. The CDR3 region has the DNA TGTGCCAGCAGCTTAACGGGGTGGGGAAGGACTCGCGAGCAAGAGACCCAGTACTTC.

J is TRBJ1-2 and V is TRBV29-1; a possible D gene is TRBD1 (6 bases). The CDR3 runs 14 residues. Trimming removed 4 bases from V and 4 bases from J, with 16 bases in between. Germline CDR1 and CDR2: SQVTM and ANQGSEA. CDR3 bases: TGCAGCGTTGGTAGACAGGACGACATCTATGGCTACACCTTC. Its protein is CSVGRQDDIYGYTF.

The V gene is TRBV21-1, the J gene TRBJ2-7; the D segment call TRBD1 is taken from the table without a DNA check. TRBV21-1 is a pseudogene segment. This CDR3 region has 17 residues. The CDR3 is CASSKFRSRTGSHEQYV. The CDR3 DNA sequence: TGTGCCAGCAGCAAGTTTCGAAGCAGGACAGGGTCTCACGAGCAGTACGTC.

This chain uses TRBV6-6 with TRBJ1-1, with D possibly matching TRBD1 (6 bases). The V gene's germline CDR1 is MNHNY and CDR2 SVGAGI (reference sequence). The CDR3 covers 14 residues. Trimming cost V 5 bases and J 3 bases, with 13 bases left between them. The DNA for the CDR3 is TGTGCCAGCAGTGCACAGTCAGGGGACACTGAAGCTTTCTTT. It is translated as CASSAQSGDTEAFF.

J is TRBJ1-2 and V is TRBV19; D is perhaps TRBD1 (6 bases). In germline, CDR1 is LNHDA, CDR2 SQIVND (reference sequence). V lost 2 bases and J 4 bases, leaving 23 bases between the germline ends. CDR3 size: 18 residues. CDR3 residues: CASSIIDRPLTPIYGYTF. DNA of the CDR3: TGTGCCAGTAGTATAATCGACAGGCCGTTAACACCCATCTATGGCTACACCTTC.